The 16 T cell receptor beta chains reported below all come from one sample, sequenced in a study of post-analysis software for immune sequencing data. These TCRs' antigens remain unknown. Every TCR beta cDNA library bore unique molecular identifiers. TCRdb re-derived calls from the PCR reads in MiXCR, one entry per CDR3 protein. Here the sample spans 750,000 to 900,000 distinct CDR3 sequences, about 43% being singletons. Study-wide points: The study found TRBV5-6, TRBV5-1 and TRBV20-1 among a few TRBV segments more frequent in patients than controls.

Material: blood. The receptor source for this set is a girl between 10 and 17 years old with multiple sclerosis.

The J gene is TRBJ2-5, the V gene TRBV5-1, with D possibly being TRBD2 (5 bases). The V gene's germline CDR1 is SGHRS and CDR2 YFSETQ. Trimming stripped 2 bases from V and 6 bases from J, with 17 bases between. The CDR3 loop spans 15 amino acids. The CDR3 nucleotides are TGCGCCAGCAGCTTCGCCTCCCCGGGCGGGCAGACCCAGTACTTC. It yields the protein CASSFASPGGQTQYF.

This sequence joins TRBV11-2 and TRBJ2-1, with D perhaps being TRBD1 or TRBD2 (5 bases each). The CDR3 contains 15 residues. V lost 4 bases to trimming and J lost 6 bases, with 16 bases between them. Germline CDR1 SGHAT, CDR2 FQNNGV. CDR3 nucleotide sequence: TGTGCCAGCAGCTCCGGGACCCTTAGGGTCAATGAGCAGTTCTTC. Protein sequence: CASSSGTLRVNEQFF.

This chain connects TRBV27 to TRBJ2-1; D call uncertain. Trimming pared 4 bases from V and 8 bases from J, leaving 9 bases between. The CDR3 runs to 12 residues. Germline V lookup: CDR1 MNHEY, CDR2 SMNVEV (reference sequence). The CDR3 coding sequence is TGTGCCAGCAGTTCGTTCCTTGATGAGCAGTTCTTC. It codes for CASSSFLDEQFF.

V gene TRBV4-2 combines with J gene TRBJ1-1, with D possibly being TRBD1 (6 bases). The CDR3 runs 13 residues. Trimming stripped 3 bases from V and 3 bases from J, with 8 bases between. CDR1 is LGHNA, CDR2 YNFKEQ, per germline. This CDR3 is CASSHEGDTEAFF. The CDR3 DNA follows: TGTGCCAGCAGCCATGAGGGGGACACTGAAGCTTTCTTT.

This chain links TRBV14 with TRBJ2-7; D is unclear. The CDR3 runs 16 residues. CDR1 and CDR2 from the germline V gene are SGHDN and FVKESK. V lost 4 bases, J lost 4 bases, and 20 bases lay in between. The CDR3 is CASSPHRIFPTYEQYF. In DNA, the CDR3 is TGTGCCAGCAGCCCCCACCGGATCTTTCCGACTTACGAGCAGTACTTC.

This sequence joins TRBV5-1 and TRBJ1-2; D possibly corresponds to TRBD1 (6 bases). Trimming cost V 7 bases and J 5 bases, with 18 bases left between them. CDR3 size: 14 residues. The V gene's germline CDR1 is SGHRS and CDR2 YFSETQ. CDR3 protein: CASSAGGTWYGYTF. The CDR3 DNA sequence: TGCGCCAGCTCGGCGGGCGGGACATGGTATGGCTACACCTTC.

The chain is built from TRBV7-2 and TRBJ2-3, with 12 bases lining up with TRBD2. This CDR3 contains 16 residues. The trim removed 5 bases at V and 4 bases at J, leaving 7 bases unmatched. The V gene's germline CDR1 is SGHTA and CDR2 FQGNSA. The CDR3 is CASSPGLAGTPDTQYF. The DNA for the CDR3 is TGTGCCAGCAGCCCAGGACTAGCGGGGACCCCAGATACGCAGTATTTT.

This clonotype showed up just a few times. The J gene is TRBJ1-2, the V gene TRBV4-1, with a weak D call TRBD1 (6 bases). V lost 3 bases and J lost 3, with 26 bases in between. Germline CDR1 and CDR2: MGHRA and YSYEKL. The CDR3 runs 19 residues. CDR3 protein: CASSHPQTGALSLHYGYTF. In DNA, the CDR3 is TGCGCCAGCAGCCACCCACAGACAGGCGCCCTCTCTTTGCACTATGGCTACACCTTC.

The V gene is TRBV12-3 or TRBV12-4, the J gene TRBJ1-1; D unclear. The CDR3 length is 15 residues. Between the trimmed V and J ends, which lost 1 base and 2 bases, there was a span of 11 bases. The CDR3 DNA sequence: TGTGCCAGCAGTTTAGGCGGACGGGGAAACACTGAAGCTTTCTTT. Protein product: CASSLGGRGNTEAFF.

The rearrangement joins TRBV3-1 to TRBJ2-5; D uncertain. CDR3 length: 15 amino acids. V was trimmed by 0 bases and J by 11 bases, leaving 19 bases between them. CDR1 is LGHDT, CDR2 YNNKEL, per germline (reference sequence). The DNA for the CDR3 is TGTGCCAGCAGCCAAGATACGGCCTCCCGGGCATGGCAGTACTTC. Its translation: CASSQDTASRAWQYF.

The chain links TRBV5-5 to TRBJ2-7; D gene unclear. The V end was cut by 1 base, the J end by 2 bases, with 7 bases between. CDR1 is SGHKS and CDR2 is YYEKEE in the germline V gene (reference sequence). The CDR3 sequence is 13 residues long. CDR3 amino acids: CASSLNYPYEQYF. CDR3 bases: TGTGCCAGCAGCTTGAACTACCCCTACGAGCAGTACTTC.

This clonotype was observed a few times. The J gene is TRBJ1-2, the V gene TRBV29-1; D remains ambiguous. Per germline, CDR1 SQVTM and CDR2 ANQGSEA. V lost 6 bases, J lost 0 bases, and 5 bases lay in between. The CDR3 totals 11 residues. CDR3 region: CSVPTNYGYTF. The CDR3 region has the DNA TGCAGCGTCCCAACTAACTATGGCTACACCTTC.

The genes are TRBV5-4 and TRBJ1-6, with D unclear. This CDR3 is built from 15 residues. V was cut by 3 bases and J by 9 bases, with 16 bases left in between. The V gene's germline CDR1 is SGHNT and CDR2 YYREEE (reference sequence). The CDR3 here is CASSSGGLNASPLHF. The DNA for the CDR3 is TGTGCCAGCAGCTCGGGAGGGCTCAACGCTTCACCCCTCCACTTT. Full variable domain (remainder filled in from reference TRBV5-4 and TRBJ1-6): ETGVTQSPTHLIKTRGQQVTLRCSSQSGHNTVSWYQQALGQGPQFIFQYYREEENGRGNFPPRFSGLQFPNYSSELNVNALELDDSALYLCASSSGGLNASPLHFGNGTRLTVT.

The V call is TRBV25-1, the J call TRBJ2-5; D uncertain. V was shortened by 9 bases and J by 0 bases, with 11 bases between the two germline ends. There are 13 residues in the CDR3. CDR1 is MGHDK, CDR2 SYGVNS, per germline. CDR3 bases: TGTGCCAGGCGAGGAGCTTACCAAGAGACCCAGTACTTC. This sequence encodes CARRGAYQETQYF.

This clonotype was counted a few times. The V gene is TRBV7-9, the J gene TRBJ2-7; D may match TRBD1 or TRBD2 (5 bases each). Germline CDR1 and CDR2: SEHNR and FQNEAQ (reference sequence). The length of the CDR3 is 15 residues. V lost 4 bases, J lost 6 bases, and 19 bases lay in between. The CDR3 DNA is TGTGCCAGCAGCTCCGGGGCGGCATCGATCGGCGAGCAGTACTTC. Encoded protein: CASSSGAASIGEQYF.

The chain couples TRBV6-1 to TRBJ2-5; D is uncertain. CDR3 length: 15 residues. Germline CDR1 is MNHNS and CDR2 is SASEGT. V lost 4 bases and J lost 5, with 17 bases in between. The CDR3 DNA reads TGTGCCAGCAGTGGTACCACCCTGGTTCTGGAGACCCAGTACTTC. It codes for CASSGTTLVLETQYF.